One sample yielded the 25 T cell receptor beta chains listed below, sequenced in a study of OX40 agonist ivuxolimab in advanced cancers. TCRdb keeps only in-frame clones here, not all; method: immunoSEQ multiplex PCR. The sample holds roughly 63,000 clones, 85% to 90% seen once. The specimen comprised CD4+ or CD8+ T cells sorted from blood, sampled in a trial of the OX40 agonist ivuxolimab. These receptors all come from an adult with an advanced solid tumor such as melanoma, head and neck, liver or kidney cancer.

The rearrangement uses TRBV9 and TRBJ1-4; D not certain. Germline CDR1 reads SGDLS; CDR2 reads YYNGEE. The CDR3 is 13 residues long. Between the trimmed V and J ends, which lost 7 bases and 7 bases, there was a span of 14 bases. CDR3 DNA sequence: TGTGCCAGCTCCCGAGCGGGGATTGAAAAACTGTTTTTT. Encoded protein: CASSRAGIEKLFF.

The chain combines TRBV6-1 with TRBJ2-7; 7 nucleotides agree with TRBD1. Germline assignment: CDR1 MNHNS and CDR2 SASEGT. The CDR3 is 11 residues long. Trimming removed 9 bases from V and 6 bases from J; junction bases left unmatched: 5. The CDR3 DNA sequence: TGTGCCAGTGGACAGGTTTTCGAGCAGTACTTC. Its protein product is CASGQVFEQYF.

This chain uses TRBV7-9 with TRBJ1-1, with D tentatively TRBD1 (6 bases). V lost 2 bases to trimming and J lost 10 bases, with 14 bases between them. This CDR3 is built from 13 residues. CDR1 is SEHNR, CDR2 FQNEAQ, per germline (reference sequence). The CDR3 sequence is CASSLSGGAGAFF. The CDR3 DNA reads TGTGCCAGCAGCTTATCCGGGGGGGCTGGAGCTTTCTTT.

The genes are TRBV27 and TRBJ2-2; 7 nucleotides agree with TRBD2. Per the germline V gene, CDR1 is MNHEY and CDR2 is SMNVEV (reference sequence). The V gene end was trimmed by 4 bases and the J gene end by 4 bases; junction bases not matched to a gene: 6. The CDR3 contains 15 residues. The CDR3 sequence: CASSSPGGTTGELFF. CDR3 nucleotide sequence: TGTGCCAGCAGTTCCCCGGGGGGTACCACCGGGGAGCTGTTTTTT.

V and J are TRBV29-1 and TRBJ2-5; the D is unclear. The CDR3 loop spans 9 amino acids. The V end was cut by 6 bases, the J end by 5 bases, with 4 bases between. Germline values: CDR1 SQVTM, CDR2 ANQGSEA. The CDR3 DNA is TGCAGCGTCGGGGAGACCCAGTACTTC. Its translation is CSVGETQYF.

The gene calls are TRBV5-1 and TRBJ1-1, with D hard to call. Germline V CDR1 and CDR2: SGHRS, YFSETQ. V lost 1 base and J lost 5, with 12 bases in between. CDR3 length: 14 amino acids. CDR3 in DNA: TGCGCCAGCAGCTTGTTCGCCCTAGGAACTGAAGCTTTCTTT. This encodes CASSLFALGTEAFF.

This chain joins TRBV7-2 and TRBJ2-7, with D unclear. Germline V lookup: CDR1 SGHTA, CDR2 FQGNSA. This CDR3 contains 13 residues. Deletions cut 2 bases from V and 2 bases from J, with 7 bases between. The CDR3 loop is CASSLPYTYEQYF. DNA for the CDR3: TGTGCCAGCAGCTTACCATACACCTACGAGCAGTACTTC.

The J gene is TRBJ2-6, the V gene TRBV5-4; D not certain. The CDR3 is made up of 16 amino acids. Looked up from germline, CDR1 is SGHNT and CDR2 is YYREEE (reference sequence). Trimming took off 3 bases at V and 4 bases at J, with 14 bases between the two ends. DNA of the CDR3: TGTGCCAGCAGCTATGGGGTGGGGTCAGGGGCCAACGTCCTGACTTTC. Amino acids: CASSYGVGSGANVLTF.

This chain links TRBV2 with TRBJ2-4; TRBD2 matches 10 bases. In germline, CDR1 is SNHLY, CDR2 FYNNEI. With V trimmed by 4 bases and J by 16 bases, 13 bases remained unmatched. The CDR3 consists of 14 residues. CDR3 nucleotides: TGTGCCAGCAGTGTATCCCCCTCAGCTAGCGGGAGTTACTTC. It yields the protein CASSVSPSASGSYF. Looking up the rest from reference TRBV2 and TRBJ2-4 gives the full variable domain: EPEVTQTPSHQVTQMGQEVILRCVPISNHLYFYWYRQILGQKVEFLVSFYNNEISEKSEIFDDQFSVERPDGSNFTLKIRSTKLEDSAMYFCASSVSPSASGSYFGAGTRLSVL.

The chain has TRBV9 and TRBJ2-7, with 9 positions matching TRBD2. With V trimmed by 2 bases and J by 3 bases, 3 bases remained unmatched. The V gene's germline CDR1 is SGDLS and CDR2 YYNGEE. This CDR3 contains 14 residues. DNA of the CDR3: TGTGCCAGCAGCGTGACTAGCGGAAACTACGAGCAGTACTTC. Protein sequence: CASSVTSGNYEQYF.

The chain combines TRBV5-1 with TRBJ2-3, with D possibly TRBD2 on 5 matching bases. The CDR3 loop spans 14 amino acids. Between the trimmed V and J ends, which lost 5 bases and 2 bases, there was a span of 12 bases. Looked up from germline, CDR1 is SGHRS and CDR2 is YFSETQ. The CDR3 here is CASRSSGPTDTQYF. In nucleotides, the CDR3 is TGCGCCAGCAGGTCCAGCGGACCCACAGATACGCAGTATTTT.

This sequence joins TRBV9 and TRBJ2-5; tentative D call: TRBD2 (7 bases). Trimming left V 1 base short and J 4 bases short, with 11 bases between. This CDR3 is 14 amino acids long. Germline lookup yields CDR1 SGDLS and CDR2 YYNGEE. The CDR3 sequence: CASSVTGRGETQYF. In DNA form, the CDR3 reads TGTGCCAGCAGCGTAACAGGGAGGGGAGAGACCCAGTACTTC.

This chain joins TRBV5-6 and TRBJ1-1; D may be TRBD1 (6 bases). With 3 bases removed from V and 4 bases from J, the gap between germline ends came to 13 bases. The CDR3 spans 14 residues. Germline CDR1 reads SGHDT; CDR2 reads YYEEEE. The CDR3: CASSSGQLGTEAFF. CDR3 bases: TGTGCCAGCAGCTCAGGACAGCTCGGCACTGAAGCTTTCTTT.

The rearrangement links TRBV11-3 to TRBJ1-1; a weak D match, TRBD1 (5 bases). CDR3 length: 14 amino acids. Germline lookup yields CDR1 SGHNT and CDR2 YENEEA. V dropped 4 bases and J dropped 6 bases, with 15 bases sitting between them. CDR3 in amino acids: CASSSQGGNAEAFF. In DNA form, the CDR3 reads TGTGCCAGCAGCTCCCAGGGAGGCAACGCTGAAGCTTTCTTT.

V gene TRBV5-5 combines with J gene TRBJ1-3, with D unclear. The V and J ends lost 1 base and 3 bases respectively, with 8 bases between them. This CDR3 is 14 amino acids long. Germline assignment: CDR1 SGHKS and CDR2 YYEKEE (reference sequence). DNA for the CDR3: TGTGCCAGCAGCTTGTGGGGAAGTGGAAACACCATATATTTT. Protein sequence: CASSLWGSGNTIYF.

The chain employs TRBV18 and TRBJ2-1; 7 positions match TRBD1. The CDR3 is made up of 15 amino acids. The junction had 9 bases not matched to a gene; V was cut back by 6 bases and J by 4 bases. Germline V gene data show CDR1 as KGHSH and CDR2 as LQKENI. The CDR3 protein is CASSLRQGDYNEQFF. The CDR3 region has the DNA TGTGCCAGCTCCCTTCGACAGGGTGATTACAATGAGCAGTTCTTC.

V usage is TRBV5-6 and J usage is TRBJ1-2, with no clear D. This CDR3 has 15 amino acids. The V end was cut by 2 bases, the J end by 7 bases, with 18 bases between. The germline CDR1 and CDR2 sequences are SGHDT and YYEEEE. This CDR3 reads CASSFGPVTAPGYTF. The CDR3 DNA reads as TGTGCCAGCAGCTTCGGGCCAGTGACGGCTCCTGGCTACACCTTC.

The rearrangement uses TRBV7-9 and TRBJ1-6; D not resolved. Trimming removed 5 bases at V and 7 bases at J, with 6 bases between. CDR3 length equals 12 residues. Per the germline V gene, CDR1 is SEHNR and CDR2 is FQNEAQ (reference sequence). CDR3 sequence: CASSPRNSPLHF. For the CDR3, the DNA is TGTGCCAGCAGCCCTCGGAATTCACCCCTCCACTTT.

The V gene is TRBV7-9, the J gene TRBJ2-7; TRBD1 or TRBD2 may be the D gene (6 bases each). This CDR3 is built from 15 residues. V dropped 5 bases and J dropped 0 bases, with 14 bases sitting between them. Germline V gives CDR1 SEHNR, CDR2 FQNEAQ (reference sequence). CDR3 bases: TGTGCCAGCAGCCCCCCCGGGGGCGCCTCCTACGAGCAGTACTTC. It is translated as CASSPPGGASYEQYF.

The chain recombines TRBV6-7 with TRBJ1-5; D is ambiguous. TRBV6-7 is noted as an ORF with a role that remains uncertain. The V gene lost 3 bases and the J gene lost 0 bases, with 15 bases spanning the gap. The CDR3 covers 17 residues. The CDR3 DNA follows: TGTGCCAGCAGTTATCCATTCCCAGTCGGTAGCAATCAGCCCCAGCATTTT. It codes for CASSYPFPVGSNQPQHF.

The chain combines TRBV7-3 with TRBJ2-3; D could derive from TRBD1 or TRBD2 (5 bases each). CDR3 length: 17 amino acids. The V end was cut by 2 bases, the J end by 4 bases, with 19 bases between. Germline V gives CDR1 SGHTA, CDR2 FQGTGA. The CDR3 nucleotides are TGTGCCAGCAGCTTAGTGGGGGACCCGCAGGGCCCAGATACGCAGTATTTT. Residues: CASSLVGDPQGPDTQYF.

The genes are TRBV18 and TRBJ1-2; 11 positions agree with TRBD1. Per germline, CDR1 KGHSH and CDR2 LQKENI. The CDR3 runs 16 residues. Unmatched junction bases numbered 7, after V lost 3 bases and J lost 4 bases. The CDR3 is CASSPTPGTGGYGYTF. CDR3 nucleotides: TGTGCCAGCTCACCGACTCCCGGGACAGGGGGCTATGGCTACACCTTC.

This sequence joins TRBV5-1 and TRBJ2-7; 9 positions match TRBD1. CDR1 is SGHRS, CDR2 YFSETQ, per germline. V shed 4 bases, J shed 0 bases, and the junction held 5 bases outside the gene matches. CDR3 length equals 15 residues. CDR3 protein: CASSRGTGNSYEQYF. The CDR3 region has the DNA TGCGCCAGCAGCAGGGGGACAGGGAACTCCTACGAGCAGTACTTC.

This sequence joins TRBV19 and TRBJ1-2; 8 bases are a match to TRBD1. CDR1 is LNHDA and CDR2 is SQIVND in the germline V gene (reference sequence). CDR3 length: 15 residues. Unmatched junction bases numbered 10, after V lost 4 bases and J lost 6 bases. The CDR3 reads CASSTWTGPSHGYTF. CDR3 nucleotides: TGTGCCAGTAGTACGTGGACAGGGCCCTCGCATGGCTACACCTTC.

CDR3 residues: CASSLLENPGYTF. The CDR3 DNA follows: TGTGCCAGCAGTTTATTGGAGAACCCTGGCTACACCTTC. The chain recombines TRBV28 with TRBJ1-2; D ambiguous. The germline CDR1 and CDR2 sequences are MDHEN and SYDVKM. The CDR3 consists of 13 residues. Trimming took 1 base from V and 7 from J, leaving 10 bases between them.